These 29 T cell receptor beta chains came from one sample sequenced in a study of beta chain features in type 1 diabetes. The sequenced template was cDNA made from the entire isolated RNA. TCRdb's copy holds only in-frame clones and misses some; the assay was immunoSEQ multiplex PCR. Seen here are about 360,000 clones, 10% to 15% observed once, and the top ten hold 0.017%. The sequenced material came from naive CD4+ T cells from blood. These receptors were taken from a man between 18 and 35 years old in good health.

The genes are TRBV29-1 and TRBJ2-1, with TRBD2 matching over 9 bases. CDR3 length equals 15 residues. V shed 5 bases, J shed 12 bases, and the junction held 17 bases outside the gene matches. Germline V gives CDR1 SQVTM, CDR2 ANQGSEA. The CDR3 protein is CSVIRASGALGRQFF. CDR3 in DNA: TGCAGCGTTATTCGGGCTAGCGGGGCCCTTGGTAGGCAGTTCTTC.

This clone was detected a few times. The genes are TRBV19 and TRBJ1-2, with 7 bases that match TRBD1. CDR3 length equals 15 residues. The J segment lost 2 bases and the V segment lost 3 bases, leaving 6 bases of the junction unmatched. From germline, CDR1 is LNHDA and CDR2 SQIVND (reference sequence). CDR3 nucleotides: TGTGCCAGTAGTATCGATAGGGGACAGAACTATGGCTACACCTTC. This sequence encodes CASSIDRGQNYGYTF.

This clone has just a few counts. This sequence joins TRBV5-1 and TRBJ2-3, with 8 bases lining up with TRBD1. Germline CDR1 and CDR2: SGHRS and YFSETQ. This CDR3 is 15 amino acids long. The ends lost 4 bases at V and 3 bases at J; junction bases unmatched: 7. CDR3 coding DNA: TGCGCCAGCAGCCTGGACAGGGTGAGGACAGATACGCAGTATTTT. Protein product: CASSLDRVRTDTQYF.

This chain uses TRBV6-5 with TRBJ2-7; 14 bases match TRBD2. V dropped 5 bases and J dropped 4; count of bases not matched to a gene: 4. Germline loops: CDR1 MNHEY, CDR2 SVGAGI. The CDR3 extends over 15 amino acids. The CDR3 loop is CASSPGTSGSYEQYF. CDR3 DNA: TGTGCCAGCAGTCCGGGGACTAGCGGGAGTTACGAGCAGTACTTC.

The table lists this clone with a few counts. The CDR3 reads CASSSLAGNNSPLHF. CDR3 in DNA: TGTGCCAGCAGCTCCCTAGCGGGGAATAATTCACCCCTCCACTTT. The gene calls are TRBV7-6 and TRBJ1-6; D is uncertain. This CDR3 is built from 15 residues. The V end was cut by 4 bases, the J end by 5 bases, with 12 bases between. CDR1 and CDR2 (germline): SGHVS, FNYEAQ.

This chain uses TRBV7-8 with TRBJ2-7; D gene uncertain. Germline CDR1 is SGHVS and CDR2 is FQNEAQ. V lost 0 bases and J 3 bases, leaving 9 bases between the germline ends. The CDR3 totals 14 residues. The CDR3: CASSLALSHYEQYF. The CDR3 DNA follows: TGTGCCAGCAGCTTAGCCCTTTCACACTACGAGCAGTACTTC.

The rearrangement joins TRBV27 to TRBJ1-2; tentative D call: TRBD1 (5 bases). Per germline, CDR1 MNHEY and CDR2 SMNVEV (reference sequence). V lost 3 bases and J lost 2, with 10 bases in between. The CDR3 consists of 14 residues. Here the CDR3 reads CASSLQGPNYGYTF. The CDR3 nucleotides are TGTGCCAGCAGTTTGCAGGGCCCAAACTATGGCTACACCTTC.

This chain uses TRBV10-3 with TRBJ2-7, with 11 bases that match TRBD1. Germline CDR1 ENHRY, CDR2 SYGVKD. Trimming removed 6 bases from V and 4 bases from J; junction bases left unmatched: 5. The CDR3 has 14 residues. CDR3 DNA sequence: TGTGCCATCAGGCCGGGACAGGGGGTATACGAGCAGTACTTC. Protein product: CAIRPGQGVYEQYF.

This clone has only a few counts. The chain has TRBV19 and TRBJ2-2, with 7 bases aligning to TRBD1. The CDR3 runs to 15 residues. Trimming took 4 bases from V and 3 from J; bases not matched to a gene: 5. CDR1 is LNHDA, CDR2 SQIVND, per germline (reference sequence). CDR3 residues: CASSKGAGDTGELFF. CDR3 nucleotide sequence: TGTGCCAGTAGTAAGGGGGCAGGGGACACCGGGGAGCTGTTTTTT. Complete variable domain (other parts from reference TRBV19 and TRBJ2-2): DGGITQSPKYLFRKEGQNVTLSCEQNLNHDAMYWYRQDPGQGLRLIYYSQIVNDFQKGDIAEGYSVSREKKESFPLTVTSAQKNPTAFYLCASSKGAGDTGELFFGEGSRLTVL.

This clone has a handful of counts. This chain joins TRBV6-6 and TRBJ1-2; 9 bases align to TRBD1. Germline V gene lookup returns CDR1 MNHNY and CDR2 SVGAGI (reference sequence). J was trimmed by 8 bases and V by 6 bases; bases with no gene match: 4. The CDR3 totals 12 residues. The CDR3 here is CASSLTGGGYTF. The CDR3 nucleotides are TGTGCCAGCAGCCTAACAGGGGGCGGCTACACCTTC.

There are a few counts of this clone. The chain recombines TRBV30 with TRBJ1-5, with D uncertain. CDR3 length: 15 amino acids. Germline V lookup: CDR1 GTSNPN, CDR2 SVGIG (reference sequence). The V and J ends lost 0 bases and 7 bases respectively, with 16 bases between them. The CDR3 bases are TGTGCCTGGAGTGTAGTAGGAGGTCCTAACCAGCCCCAGCATTTT. Translated: CAWSVVGGPNQPQHF.

This clone was observed a handful of times. The chain links TRBV5-6 to TRBJ2-7, with D possibly TRBD2 on 5 matching bases. The CDR3 has 15 amino acids. CDR1 is SGHDT, CDR2 YYEEEE, per germline. Trimming cost V 0 bases and J 0 bases, with 10 bases left between them. Written as DNA, the CDR3 is TGTGCCAGCAGCTTGGTCGGACTGGTCTCCTACGAGCAGTACTTC. It translates to CASSLVGLVSYEQYF.

V and J are TRBV28 and TRBJ2-1; 7 bases agree with TRBD2. There are 16 residues in the CDR3. With 7 bases clipped from V and 9 bases from J, the junction kept 18 bases outside the gene matches. Per the germline V gene, CDR1 is MDHEN and CDR2 is SYDVKM. CDR3 protein: CASNAPGASGQSEQFF. Written as DNA, the CDR3 is TGTGCCAGCAATGCCCCCGGGGCTAGCGGCCAGTCTGAGCAGTTCTTC.

The chain uses TRBV29-1 and TRBJ1-2; D call uncertain. CDR3 length equals 12 residues. Germline CDR1 is SQVTM and CDR2 is ANQGSEA. With 3 bases removed from V and 1 base from J, the gap between germline ends came to 6 bases. CDR3 sequence reads: CSVDPSNYGYTF. The DNA for the CDR3 is TGCAGCGTTGACCCTAGTAACTATGGCTACACCTTC.

A few counts support this clone. The chain employs TRBV30 and TRBJ1-4; maybe TRBD1 (5 bases). Germline CDR1 GTSNPN, CDR2 SVGIG (reference sequence). The CDR3 extends over 15 amino acids. V gave up 5 bases and J gave up 0 bases, with 13 bases separating them. CDR3 amino acids: CAWDWGLSTNEKLFF. CDR3 sequence (DNA): TGTGCCTGGGATTGGGGACTGTCAACTAATGAAAAACTGTTTTTT. The full variable domain, with the rest looked up from reference TRBV30 and TRBJ1-4, is SQTIHQWPATLVQPVGSPLSLECTVEGTSNPNLYWYRQAAGRGLQLLFYSVGIGQISSEVPQNLSASRPQDRQFILSSKKLLLSDSGFYLCAWDWGLSTNEKLFFGSGTQLSVL.

This clone has more than one count but fewer than ten. CDR3 region: CASGAGAADTQYF. The CDR3 bases are TGTGCCAGTGGGGCGGGAGCGGCAGATACGCAGTATTTT. V usage is TRBV28 and J usage is TRBJ2-3; 7 bases line up with TRBD2. Looked up from germline, CDR1 is MDHEN and CDR2 is SYDVKM. This CDR3 is 13 amino acids long. V lost 9 bases, J lost 4 bases, and 7 bases stayed unmatched.

In its sample, this clone was seen a few times. The rearrangement uses TRBV7-2 and TRBJ2-1; 8 nucleotides line up with TRBD2. CDR3 length equals 15 residues. The J segment lost 5 bases and the V segment lost 7 bases, leaving 10 bases of the junction unmatched. The germline CDR1 and CDR2 sequences are SGHTA and FQGNSA. CDR3 protein: CASNPRERENNEQFF. In nucleotides, the CDR3 is TGTGCCAGCAACCCCCGGGAGCGGGAGAACAATGAGCAGTTCTTC.

V is TRBV15 and J is TRBJ2-1, with unresolved D. Germline-derived CDR1 and CDR2 are LNHNV and YYDKDF (reference sequence). The V end was cut by 6 bases, the J end by 7 bases, with 19 bases between. This CDR3 contains 15 residues. The CDR3 reads CATRSGPLLRNEQFF. As DNA, the CDR3 is TGTGCCACCAGGTCGGGTCCCCTGCTACGGAATGAGCAGTTCTTC.

The CDR3 DNA sequence: TGTGCCACCTGGGACAGGGGGGAAGAACAGCCCCAGCATTTT. Its translation is CATWDRGEEQPQHF. The chain joins TRBV28 to TRBJ1-5, with 11 bases matching TRBD1. CDR1 MDHEN and CDR2 SYDVKM come from the germline V gene. With 10 bases clipped from V and 7 bases from J, the junction kept 9 bases outside the gene matches. This CDR3 contains 14 residues.

The rearrangement links TRBV6-5 to TRBJ2-5; weak D call: TRBD2 (5 bases). Deletions cut 0 bases from V and 2 bases from J, with 13 bases between. The CDR3 loop spans 16 amino acids. Germline V lookup: CDR1 MNHEY, CDR2 SVGAGI. CDR3 residues: CASSYSRTTGQETQYF. CDR3 nucleotide sequence: TGTGCCAGCAGTTACTCTCGGACCACGGGGCAAGAGACCCAGTACTTC.

This sequence joins TRBV5-4 and TRBJ2-3; no firm D call. Germline loops: CDR1 SGHNT, CDR2 YYREEE (reference sequence). The CDR3 is 13 amino acids. The V end lost 4 bases, the J end lost 4 bases, and 10 bases lay between the germline ends. The CDR3 region is CASSPGPPDTQYF. The CDR3 region has the DNA TGTGCCAGCAGCCCTGGCCCGCCAGATACGCAGTATTTT. The full variable domain, rest sourced from reference TRBV5-4 and TRBJ2-3, is ETGVTQSPTHLIKTRGQQVTLRCSSQSGHNTVSWYQQALGQGPQFIFQYYREEENGRGNFPPRFSGLQFPNYSSELNVNALELDDSALYLCASSPGPPDTQYFGPGTRLTVL.

The CDR3 here is CASSPTRYDRGGQETQYF. In DNA form, the CDR3 reads TGTGCCAGCAGTCCTACTCGTTACGACAGGGGTGGGCAAGAGACCCAGTACTTC. The J gene is TRBJ2-5, the V gene TRBV25-1, with 8 bases identical to TRBD1. CDR3 length equals 18 residues. The J segment lost 2 bases and the V segment lost 5 bases, leaving 16 bases of the junction unmatched. Germline-derived CDR1 and CDR2 are MGHDK and SYGVNS.

The V and J genes are TRBV28 and TRBJ2-1, with 9 positions matching TRBD2. V lost 6 bases, J lost 4 bases, and 16 bases stayed unmatched. CDR1 and CDR2 from the germline V gene are MDHEN and SYDVKM. This CDR3 comprises 18 residues. The CDR3 protein is CASREGGLAGFSYNEQFF. CDR3 nucleotides: TGTGCCAGCAGGGAGGGTGGGCTAGCGGGATTCTCGTACAATGAGCAGTTCTTC.

The chain joins TRBV6-1 to TRBJ2-5; no clear D gene. Trimming cost V 1 base and J 5 bases, with 11 bases left between them. The CDR3 runs 14 residues. Germline V lookup: CDR1 MNHNS, CDR2 SASEGT. This chain's CDR3 is CASSEVASVETQYF. For the CDR3, the DNA is TGTGCCAGCAGTGAAGTGGCAAGCGTGGAGACCCAGTACTTC.

The CDR3 spells CASSGSAAGETQYF. CDR3 nucleotides: TGCGCCAGCAGCGGGAGTGCGGCAGGAGAGACCCAGTACTTC. This chain connects TRBV5-1 to TRBJ2-5; tentative D call: TRBD2 (5 bases). CDR3 length equals 14 residues. Germline V gene data show CDR1 as SGHRS and CDR2 as YFSETQ. V was pared by 4 bases and J by 4 bases, with 14 bases between.

This chain joins TRBV4-3 and TRBJ2-4; D is ambiguous. CDR3 length: 15 amino acids. Germline V lookup: CDR1 LGHNA, CDR2 YSLEER. Trimming left V 6 bases short and J 2 bases short, with 14 bases between. The CDR3 protein is CASSITEVPKNIQYF. The CDR3 DNA follows: TGCGCCAGCAGTATAACCGAGGTTCCCAAAAACATTCAGTACTTC.

This clone was observed a handful of times. The rearrangement links TRBV7-2 to TRBJ2-7, with D possibly being TRBD2 (6 bases). Germline-derived CDR1 and CDR2 are SGHTA and FQGNSA. Trimming pared 1 base from V and 2 bases from J, leaving 18 bases between. The CDR3 totals 17 residues. CDR3 sequence reads: CASSLGEALGLAYEQYF. DNA of the CDR3: TGTGCCAGCAGCTTAGGGGAGGCCCTAGGTTTAGCCTACGAGCAGTACTTC.

This clone was recorded a few times. The gene calls are TRBV30 and TRBJ1-2; 9 bases are shared with TRBD1. V lost 4 bases to trimming and J lost 3 bases; unmatched junction nucleotides: 12. The CDR3 consists of 16 residues. Germline loops: CDR1 GTSNPN, CDR2 SVGIG (reference sequence). CDR3 sequence (DNA): TGTGCCTGGATCATTGGGACAGGGACCGTTTACTATGGCTACACCTTC. Amino acids: CAWIIGTGTVYYGYTF.

The gene calls are TRBV15 and TRBJ1-2; D perhaps matches TRBD1 (5 bases). The germline V gene encodes CDR1 LNHNV and CDR2 YYDKDF (reference sequence). The CDR3 spans 16 residues. V lost 2 bases and J lost 3, with 16 bases in between. The CDR3 coding sequence is TGTGCCACCAGCAGACCGGCGGCAGGGAGGGACTATGGCTACACCTTC. It encodes CATSRPAAGRDYGYTF.